This T cell receptor beta chain emerged from a study of blood T cell repertoires in COVID-19. Study-level background: The origin of the acute and convalescent COVID-19 samples was the United States, Italy and Spain. Nucleic acid was either cDNA or gDNA, and it came from T cells, B-cell-depleted T cells, or PBMCs.

TCRdb's copy holds only in-frame clones and misses some; the assay was immunoSEQ multiplex PCR. The repertoire has over 200,000 clones, approximately 88% of them found once; the top ten carry around 3.8%. Living in about two dozen US areas, the participants were between roughly 18 and 95 years of age. Exposed study participants had met a COVID-19 case within 2 weeks before entry. This CDR3 spans 14 amino acids. Germline values: CDR1 SNHLY, CDR2 FYNNEI. Trimming shortened V by 4 bases and J by 0 bases, and 9 bases separated the two germline ends. J is TRBJ1-2 and V is TRBV2, with D unresolved. This clonotype was obtained from a woman younger than 45 who had been exposed to COVID-19. Material: PBMCs or T cells enriched from blood (not recorded which). The CDR3 loop is CASSVYSSNYGYTF. As DNA, the CDR3 is TGTGCCAGCAGTGTTTACAGTTCTAACTATGGCTACACCTTC. Variable domain in full (rest from reference TRBV2 and TRBJ1-2): EPEVTQTPSHQVTQMGQEVILRCVPISNHLYFYWYRQILGQKVEFLVSFYNNEISEKSEIFDDQFSVERPDGSNFTLKIRSTKLEDSAMYFCASSVYSSNYGYTFGSGTRLTVV.